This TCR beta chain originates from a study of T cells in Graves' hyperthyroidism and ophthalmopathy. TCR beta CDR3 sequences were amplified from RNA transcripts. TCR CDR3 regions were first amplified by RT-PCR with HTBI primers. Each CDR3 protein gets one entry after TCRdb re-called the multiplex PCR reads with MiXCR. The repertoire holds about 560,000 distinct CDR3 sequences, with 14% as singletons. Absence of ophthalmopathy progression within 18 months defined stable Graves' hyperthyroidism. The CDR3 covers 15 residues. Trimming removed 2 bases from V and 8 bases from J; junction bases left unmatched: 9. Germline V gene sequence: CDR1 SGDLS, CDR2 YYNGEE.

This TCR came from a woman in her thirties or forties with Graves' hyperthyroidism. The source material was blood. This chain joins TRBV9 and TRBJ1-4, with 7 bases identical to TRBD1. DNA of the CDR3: TGTGCCAGCAGCGTTGGACCAGGGGGAGGAGAAAAACTGTTTTTT. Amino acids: CASSVGPGGGEKLFF.